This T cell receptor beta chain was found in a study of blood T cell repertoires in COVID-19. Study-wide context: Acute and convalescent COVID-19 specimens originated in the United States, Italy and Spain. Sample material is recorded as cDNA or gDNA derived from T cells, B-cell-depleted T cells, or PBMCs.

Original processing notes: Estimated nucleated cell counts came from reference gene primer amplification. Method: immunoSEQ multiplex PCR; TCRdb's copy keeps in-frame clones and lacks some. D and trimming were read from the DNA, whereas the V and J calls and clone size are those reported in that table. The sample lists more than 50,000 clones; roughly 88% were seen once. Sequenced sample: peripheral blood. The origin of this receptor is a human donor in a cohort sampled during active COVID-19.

In DNA, the CDR3 is TGTGCCAGCACCAGGACAGCTGGAAACACCATATATTTT. The encoded protein is CASTRTAGNTIYF. The chain carries TRBV25-1 and TRBJ1-3; a weak D match, TRBD1 (6 bases). V lost 7 bases and J lost 2, with 9 bases in between. CDR1 and CDR2 from the germline V gene are MGHDK and SYGVNS. CDR3 length: 13 amino acids.